This T cell receptor (beta chain) was recovered during a study of blood T cell repertoires in COVID-19 (dated by TCRdb to between 2020 and 2021). Background on the whole study: The collaborator samples originated in the United States, Italy and Spain and spanned the acute and convalescent phases of COVID-19. The dataset comprised deeply sampled blood TCRbeta repertoires from subjects exposed to, actively infected with, or recovered from COVID-19. The material from the prospective study consisted of cDNA or gDNA derived from T cells, B-cell-depleted T cells, or PBMCs. The samples were drawn from the first 160 participants of the ongoing ImmuneRACE study and from 1,254 subjects provided by 6 global collaborators. Sample metadata almost always included a de-identified subject ID, COVID-19 status, age in years and sex. The repertoires were made available in a free public database intended to serve as a resource for research on the immune response to SARS-CoV-2. Where available, HLA class I and class II types were taken from metadata supplied by the sample provider and were not determined by assay-based typing. The research as a whole found: The quantity of clinical and demographic metadata differed by source and by participant and was supplied without curation.

As for this clone: What antigen it recognizes has not been identified. It has no much larger one-base neighbor in the sample; base qualities were not kept.

The germline ends are 16 bases apart after V is trimmed by 6 bases and J by 1 base. Taken from cysteine to phenylalanine, the CDR3 has 15 residues. Only the CDR3 DNA stays, 45 bases, in frame from base 1. CDR1 SQVTM and CDR2 ANQGSEA are derived from the germline V gene. Collaborating institutions collected whole blood in K2EDTA tubes following their own protocols. For TCRbeta analysis, collaborators shipped samples as frozen whole blood, isolated PBMCs, or DNA extracted from either of those sample types. TCRbeta CDR3 regions were amplified from genomic DNA using the immunoSEQ Assay, a bias-controlled multiplex PCR. The original methods were these. The number of nucleated cells in each sample was estimated from the amplification of reference gene primers within the assay. Sequence reads were collapsed and filtered to measure the absolute abundance of every unique TCRbeta CDR3 rearrangement. For each sample, productive Simpson clonality was calculated by taking the square root of Simpson's diversity index across productive rearrangements. The clones in this table, taken by TCRdb from immuneACCESS, are in-frame only. Not every clone is retained; where verified, under half of the shortfall comes from an unresolved V gene, and the cause of the rest is unknown. V, J and clone size are taken as reported in that table, and D and trimming were inferred from the DNA itself. This sample is represented by about 150,000 clones; more than 80% of them were singletons. The ten largest clones represent about 15% of the sample.

This chain joins TRBV29-1 to TRBJ1-5, with no confident D gene call. The sequence derives from a woman aged 40 to 50 with acute or convalescent COVID-19. Sequencing used peripheral blood. The CDR3 in this case is CSVAHGRGSNQPQHF. The nucleotide sequence is TGCAGCGTCGCCCACGGTCGAGGAAGCAATCAGCCCCAGCATTTT.